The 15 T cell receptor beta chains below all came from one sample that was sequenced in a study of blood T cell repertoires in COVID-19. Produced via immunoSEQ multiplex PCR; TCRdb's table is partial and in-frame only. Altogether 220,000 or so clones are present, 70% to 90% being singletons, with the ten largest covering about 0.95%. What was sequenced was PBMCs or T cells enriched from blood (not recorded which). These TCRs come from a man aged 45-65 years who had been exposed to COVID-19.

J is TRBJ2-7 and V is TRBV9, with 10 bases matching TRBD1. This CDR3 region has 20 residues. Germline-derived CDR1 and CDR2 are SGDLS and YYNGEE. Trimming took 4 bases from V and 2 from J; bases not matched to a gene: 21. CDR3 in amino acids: CASSPRSPRYWDRGPYEQYF. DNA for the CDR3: TGTGCCAGCAGCCCCCGCTCCCCACGATACTGGGACAGGGGCCCCTACGAGCAGTACTTC.

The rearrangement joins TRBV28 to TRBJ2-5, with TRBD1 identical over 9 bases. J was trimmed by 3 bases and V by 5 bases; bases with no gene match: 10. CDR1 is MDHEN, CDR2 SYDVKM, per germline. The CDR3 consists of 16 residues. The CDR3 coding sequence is TGTGCCAGCAGTCCGACCCTTCGGACAGGGGAAGAGACCCAGTACTTC. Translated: CASSPTLRTGEETQYF.

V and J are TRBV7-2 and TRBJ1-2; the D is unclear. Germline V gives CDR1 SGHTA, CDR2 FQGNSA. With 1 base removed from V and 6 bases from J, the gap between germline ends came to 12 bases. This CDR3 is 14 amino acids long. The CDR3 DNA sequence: TGTGCCAGCAGCTTAGTAGTGTCCGGAGATGGCTACACCTTC. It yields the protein CASSLVVSGDGYTF.

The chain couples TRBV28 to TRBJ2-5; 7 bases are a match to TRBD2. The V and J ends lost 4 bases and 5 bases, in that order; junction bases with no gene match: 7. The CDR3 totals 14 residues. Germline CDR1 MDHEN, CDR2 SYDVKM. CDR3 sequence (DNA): TGTGCCAGCAGTTCAGCAGCGGGGAGTGAGACCCAGTACTTC. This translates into CASSSAAGSETQYF. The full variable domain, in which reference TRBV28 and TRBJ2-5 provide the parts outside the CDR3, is DVKVTQSSRYLVKRTGEKVFLECVQDMDHENMFWYRQDPGLGLRLIYFSYDVKMKEKGDIPEGYSVSREKKERFSLILESASTNQTSMYLCASSSAAGSETQYFGPGTRLLVL.

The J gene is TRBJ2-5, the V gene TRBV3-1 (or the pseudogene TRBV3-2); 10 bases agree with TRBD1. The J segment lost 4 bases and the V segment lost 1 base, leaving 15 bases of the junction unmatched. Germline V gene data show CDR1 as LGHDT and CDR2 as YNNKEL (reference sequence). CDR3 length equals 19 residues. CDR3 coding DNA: TGTGCCAGCAGCCAAGTCATAGGGATAATCGACAGGGGGCGAGAGACCCAGTACTTC. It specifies CASSQVIGIIDRGRETQYF.

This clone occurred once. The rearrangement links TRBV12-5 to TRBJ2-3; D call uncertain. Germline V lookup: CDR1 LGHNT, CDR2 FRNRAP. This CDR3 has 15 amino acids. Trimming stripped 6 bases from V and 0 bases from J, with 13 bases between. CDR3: CASGRRVGSTDTQYF. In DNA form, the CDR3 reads TGTGCTAGTGGGCGTCGGGTTGGTAGCACAGATACGCAGTATTTT.

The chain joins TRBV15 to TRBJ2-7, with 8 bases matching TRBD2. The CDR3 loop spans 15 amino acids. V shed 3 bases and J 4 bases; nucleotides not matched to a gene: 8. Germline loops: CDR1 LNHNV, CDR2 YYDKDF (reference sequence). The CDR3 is CATSSFLAGNYEQYV. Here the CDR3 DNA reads TGTGCCACCAGCAGTTTTTTAGCGGGAAATTACGAGCAGTACGTC.

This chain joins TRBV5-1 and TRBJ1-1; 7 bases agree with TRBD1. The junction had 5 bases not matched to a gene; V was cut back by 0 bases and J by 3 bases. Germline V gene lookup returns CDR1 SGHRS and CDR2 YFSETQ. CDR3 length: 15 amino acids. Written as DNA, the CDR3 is TGCGCCAGCAGCTTGGGACAGGGTTATTACACTGAAGCTTTCTTT. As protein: CASSLGQGYYTEAFF.

The CDR3 nucleotides are TGCGCCAGCAGCTTGGGTAGCGGGGGGCCCAATGAGCAGTTCTTC. Translated: CASSLGSGGPNEQFF. The rearrangement uses TRBV5-1 and TRBJ2-1, with 10 bases lining up with TRBD2. V lost 0 bases and J lost 6; bases outside the gene matches: 3. Germline V gives CDR1 SGHRS, CDR2 YFSETQ. The CDR3 is 15 residues long. The entire variable domain, with the rest obtained from reference TRBV5-1 and TRBJ2-1, is as follows: KAGVTQTPRYLIKTRGQQVTLSCSPISGHRSVSWYQQTPGQGLQFLFEYFSETQRNKGNFPGRFSGRQFSNSRSEMNVSTLELGDSALYLCASSLGSGGPNEQFFGPGTRLTVL.

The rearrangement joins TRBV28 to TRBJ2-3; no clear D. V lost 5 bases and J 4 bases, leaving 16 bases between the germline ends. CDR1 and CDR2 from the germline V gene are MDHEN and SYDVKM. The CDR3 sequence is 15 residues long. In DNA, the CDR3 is TGTGCCAGCAGTCTCCCGTACGACTCAGCAGATACGCAGTATTTT. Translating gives CASSLPYDSADTQYF.

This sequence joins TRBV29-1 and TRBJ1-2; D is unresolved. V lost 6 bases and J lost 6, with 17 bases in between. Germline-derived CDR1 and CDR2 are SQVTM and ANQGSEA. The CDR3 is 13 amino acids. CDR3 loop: CSVGTHRSNGYTF. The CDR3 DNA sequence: TGCAGCGTCGGTACCCATCGTTCAAATGGCTACACCTTC.

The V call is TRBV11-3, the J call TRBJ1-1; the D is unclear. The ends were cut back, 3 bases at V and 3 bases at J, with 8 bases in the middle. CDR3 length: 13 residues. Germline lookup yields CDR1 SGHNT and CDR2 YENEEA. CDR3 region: CASSFGEDTEAFF. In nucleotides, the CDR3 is TGTGCCAGCAGCTTTGGTGAGGACACTGAAGCTTTCTTT.

This CDR3 is CASSSPGRETQYF. CDR3 bases: TGTGCCAGCAGCTCACCAGGGCGAGAGACCCAGTACTTC. The chain carries TRBV13 and TRBJ2-5; a possible D gene is TRBD1 (5 bases). Trimming removed 4 bases from V and 4 bases from J, with 10 bases in between. Germline V gives CDR1 PRHDT, CDR2 FYEKMQ (reference sequence). This CDR3 comprises 13 residues.

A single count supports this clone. Here the CDR3 DNA reads TGCGCCAGCAGCTCGAACGGGGGGCCCCCCGAGACCCAGTACTTC. Protein sequence: CASSSNGGPPETQYF. The chain combines TRBV5-1 with TRBJ2-5; the D gene is possibly TRBD2 (7 bases). Germline loops: CDR1 SGHRS, CDR2 YFSETQ. Trimming took 3 bases from V and 5 from J, leaving 17 bases between them. The CDR3 loop spans 15 amino acids.

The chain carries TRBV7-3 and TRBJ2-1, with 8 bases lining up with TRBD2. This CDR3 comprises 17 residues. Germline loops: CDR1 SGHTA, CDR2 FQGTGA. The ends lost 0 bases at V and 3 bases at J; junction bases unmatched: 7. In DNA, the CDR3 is TGTGCCAGCAGCTTAACGAGGCTAGCGGGTATCTACAATGAGCAGTTCTTC. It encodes CASSLTRLAGIYNEQFF.